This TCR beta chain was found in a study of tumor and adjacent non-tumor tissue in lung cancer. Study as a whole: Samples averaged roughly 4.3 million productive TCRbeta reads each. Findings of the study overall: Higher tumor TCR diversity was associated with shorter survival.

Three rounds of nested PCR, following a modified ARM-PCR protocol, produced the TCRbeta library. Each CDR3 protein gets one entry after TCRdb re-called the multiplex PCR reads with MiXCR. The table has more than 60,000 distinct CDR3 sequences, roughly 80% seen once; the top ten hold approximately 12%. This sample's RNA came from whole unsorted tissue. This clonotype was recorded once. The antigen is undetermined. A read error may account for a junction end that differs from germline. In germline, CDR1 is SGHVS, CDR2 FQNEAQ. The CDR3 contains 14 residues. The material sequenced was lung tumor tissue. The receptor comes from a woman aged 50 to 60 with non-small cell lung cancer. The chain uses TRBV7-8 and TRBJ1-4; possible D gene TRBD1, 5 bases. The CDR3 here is CASSGDSPIEKPFF. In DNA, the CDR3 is TGTGCCAGCAGCGGAGACAGTCCCATTGAAAAACCGTTTTTT.